The next 23 T cell receptor beta chains were all read from a single sample in a study of shared clonotypes between healthy human individuals. The assay was immunoSEQ multiplex PCR, and TCRdb's table has in-frame clones only and misses some. Altogether 450,000 to 500,000 clones are present, around four fifths being singletons, with the ten largest covering around 11%. Sequencing was done on a sample of PBMCs. The receptors were gathered from a woman aged 40 to 49 in good health. Some clones in this sample may be carry-over from other donors' samples.

Concerning this clone: Sequence at one end of the junction differs from germline and may be a read error. Other DNA variants within this sample encode the same CDR3. J is TRBJ2-1 and V is TRBV7-9, with D unclear. Germline V gives CDR1 SEHNR, CDR2 FQNEAQ (reference sequence). CDR3 length: 15 amino acids. The DNA of the CDR3 is TGTGCCAGCAGCTTAGCTCCAGAGGCCTACAACGAGCAGTTCTTC. Residues: CASSLAPEAYNEQFF.

This sequence joins TRBV11-2 and TRBJ2-7, with D perhaps matching TRBD1 or TRBD2 (6 bases each). Trimming removed 1 base at V and 3 bases at J, with 16 bases between. The V gene's germline CDR1 is SGHAT and CDR2 FQNNGV. The length of the CDR3 is 16 residues. CDR3 protein: CASSLVPGAALYEQYF. The CDR3 DNA follows: TGTGCCAGCAGCTTAGTACCGGGGGCAGCTCTCTACGAGCAGTACTTC. Variable domain in full (rest from reference TRBV11-2 and TRBJ2-7): EAGVAQSPRYKIIEKRQSVAFWCNPISGHATLYWYQQILGQGPKLLIQFQNNGVVDDSQLPKDRFSAERLKGVDSTLKIQPAKLEDSAVYLCASSLVPGAALYEQYFGPGTRLTVT.

In regard to this clone: The same CDR3 can be traced to other DNA sequences in this sample. V usage is TRBV2 and J usage is TRBJ2-5, with D possibly being TRBD2 (6 bases). Germline V gives CDR1 SNHLY, CDR2 FYNNEI. The CDR3 contains 13 residues. The V end was cut by 6 bases, the J end by 1 base, with 9 bases between. The CDR3: CASSRGTQETQYF. The CDR3 DNA reads TGTGCCAGCAGCCGCGGGACCCAAGAGACCCAGTACTTC.

This sequence joins TRBV7-8 and TRBJ2-7, with D possibly TRBD2 on 6 matching bases. The CDR3 is 16 residues long. V was shortened by 1 base and J by 3 bases, with 16 bases between the two germline ends. Per germline, CDR1 SGHVS and CDR2 FQNEAQ. CDR3 in amino acids: CASSLGGGAGRYEQYF. The CDR3 nucleotides read TGTGCCAGCAGCTTAGGGGGCGGGGCGGGCCGCTACGAGCAGTACTTC.

This chain joins TRBV7-8 and TRBJ2-4, with TRBD1 as a possible D gene (5 bases). The V gene lost 2 bases and the J gene lost 6 bases, with 11 bases spanning the gap. The CDR3 contains 14 residues. From germline, CDR1 is SGHVS and CDR2 FQNEAQ. CDR3: CASSLIGTGNIQYF. The CDR3 DNA reads as TGTGCCAGCAGCTTAATTGGTACAGGAAACATTCAGTACTTC.

This sequence joins TRBV18 and TRBJ2-1; 7 nucleotides line up with TRBD1. The CDR3 spans 14 residues. The J segment lost 8 bases and the V segment lost 8 bases, leaving 12 bases of the junction unmatched. Germline CDR1 KGHSH, CDR2 LQKENI. CDR3 residues: CASTRAPDRDEQFF. CDR3 DNA sequence: TGTGCCAGCACCCGGGCCCCTGACAGGGATGAGCAGTTCTTC.

V and J are TRBV5-1 and TRBJ1-1; a possible D gene is TRBD1 (6 bases). Germline-derived CDR1 and CDR2 are SGHRS and YFSETQ. The CDR3 contains 13 residues. Trimming stripped 5 bases from V and 1 base from J, with 9 bases between. The CDR3 protein is CASRQQGNTEAFF. CDR3 DNA: TGCGCCAGCAGACAACAGGGGAACACTGAAGCTTTCTTT.

This chain joins TRBV5-1 and TRBJ2-5; no firm D call. Germline V lookup: CDR1 SGHRS, CDR2 YFSETQ. Trimming stripped 1 base from V and 2 bases from J, with 9 bases between. This CDR3 has 14 residues. Here the CDR3 reads CASSLQVEQETQYF. The DNA of the CDR3 is TGCGCCAGCAGCTTGCAAGTTGAACAAGAGACCCAGTACTTC.

V and J are TRBV18 and TRBJ2-1; 8 bases match TRBD2. CDR1 is KGHSH, CDR2 LQKENI, per germline. The CDR3 spans 14 residues. J lost 5 bases, V lost 4 bases, and 4 bases had no gene match. CDR3 bases: TGTGCCAGCTCACGACTAGCGACCAACAATGAGCAGTTCTTC. Translation: CASSRLATNNEQFF. The whole variable domain, filled in from reference TRBV18 and TRBJ2-1, reads NAGVMQNPRHLVRRRGQEARLRCSPMKGHSHVYWYRQLPEEGLKFMVYLQKENIIDESGMPKERFSAEFPKEGPSILRIQQVVRGDSAAYFCASSRLATNNEQFFGPGTRLTVL.

The J gene is TRBJ2-7, the V gene TRBV30; TRBD1 or TRBD2 may be the D gene (6 bases each). V was pared by 0 bases and J by 10 bases, with 19 bases between. Germline V gene data show CDR1 as GTSNPN and CDR2 as SVGIG (reference sequence). The CDR3 sequence is 14 residues long. The CDR3 reads CAWSVSLGGAGQYF. DNA for the CDR3: TGTGCCTGGAGTGTTAGTCTCGGGGGCGCCGGTCAGTACTTC.

The chain joins TRBV5-5 to TRBJ2-3; D may be TRBD1 (6 bases). V lost 1 base and J 0 bases, leaving 9 bases between the germline ends. Germline V CDR1 and CDR2: SGHKS, YYEKEE (reference sequence). There are 15 residues in the CDR3. Here the CDR3 DNA reads TGTGCCAGCAGCTTGCAGGGGTATAGCACAGATACGCAGTATTTT. Its translation: CASSLQGYSTDTQYF. The full variable domain, in which reference TRBV5-5 and TRBJ2-3 provide the parts outside the CDR3, is DAGVTQSPTHLIKTRGQQVTLRCSPISGHKSVSWYQQVLGQGPQFIFQYYEKEERGRGNFPDRFSARQFPNYSSELNVNALLLGDSALYLCASSLQGYSTDTQYFGPGTRLTVL.

CDR3 sequence: CASRGGTGGEKLFF. The CDR3 nucleotides read TGCGCCAGCAGGGGGGGGACAGGAGGTGAAAAACTGTTTTTT. The chain uses TRBV10-2 and TRBJ1-4, with 8 bases fitting TRBD1. The CDR3 loop spans 14 amino acids. V lost 6 bases, J lost 7 bases, and 7 bases stayed unmatched. The V gene's germline CDR1 is WSHSY and CDR2 SAAADI.

The V and J genes are TRBV7-2 and TRBJ2-5; D is uncertain. Germline loops: CDR1 SGHTA, CDR2 FQGNSA. The CDR3 length is 14 residues. Between the trimmed V and J ends, which lost 5 bases and 0 bases, there was a span of 10 bases. CDR3 in amino acids: CASSPRRNQETQYF. Here the CDR3 DNA reads TGTGCCAGCAGCCCGCGGCGAAACCAAGAGACCCAGTACTTC.

For the CDR3, the DNA is TGTGCCAGCAGCCGCCCCGCGGGAGGAACAGATACGCAGTATTTT. Encoded protein: CASSRPAGGTDTQYF. This rearrangement joins TRBV14 to TRBJ2-3; the match to TRBD2 covers 8 bases. CDR1 is SGHDN, CDR2 FVKESK, per germline. V lost 4 bases to trimming and J lost 3 bases; unmatched junction nucleotides: 6. The CDR3 length is 15 residues.

In this sample, this clone turned up once. This chain joins TRBV7-8 and TRBJ2-6, with D unresolved. The CDR3 is 15 residues long. V was pared by 4 bases and J by 0 bases, with 7 bases between. Germline values: CDR1 SGHVS, CDR2 FQNEAQ. CDR3 region: CASSWADSGANVLTF. The CDR3 nucleotides are TGTGCCAGCAGCTGGGCCGACTCTGGGGCCAACGTCCTGACTTTC.

The chain recombines TRBV30 with TRBJ2-7, with D perhaps matching TRBD2 (6 bases). The V and J ends lost 1 base and 4 bases respectively, with 11 bases between them. Germline V gives CDR1 GTSNPN, CDR2 SVGIG (reference sequence). The CDR3 has 13 amino acids. CDR3 residues: CAWSGGMQYEQYF. CDR3 DNA sequence: TGTGCCTGGAGTGGCGGGATGCAGTACGAGCAGTACTTC.

The chain combines TRBV11-3 with TRBJ2-5; no definite D call. Germline V lookup: CDR1 SGHNT, CDR2 YENEEA. There are 17 residues in the CDR3. Trimming shortened V by 2 bases and J by 5 bases, and 21 bases separated the two germline ends. The CDR3 loop is CASSLYKGRIHGETQYF. The CDR3 nucleotides are TGTGCCAGCAGCTTATACAAGGGTCGCATCCACGGGGAGACCCAGTACTTC.

In its sample, this clone was seen once. Other nucleotide sequences in the sample specify the same CDR3. The V and J genes are TRBV2 and TRBJ2-1, with D unresolved. The CDR3 totals 12 residues. Germline CDR1 and CDR2: SNHLY and FYNNEI. V gave up 3 bases and J gave up 4 bases, with 4 bases separating them. CDR3 sequence: CASSDGYNEQFF. CDR3 coding DNA: TGTGCCAGCAGTGACGGGTACAATGAGCAGTTCTTC.

This clone has only one observation. The chain carries TRBV9 and TRBJ2-7; TRBD1 agrees at 8 bases. The CDR3 loop spans 13 amino acids. Trimming removed 0 bases from V and 7 bases from J; junction bases left unmatched: 3. Germline CDR1 SGDLS, CDR2 YYNGEE. The CDR3 DNA is TGTGCCAGCAGCGTAGATACAGGGGGGGAGCAGTACTTC. Translation: CASSVDTGGEQYF. Full variable domain (remainder filled in from reference TRBV9 and TRBJ2-7): DSGVTQTPKHLITATGQRVTLRCSPRSGDLSVYWYQQSLDQGLQFLIQYYNGEERAKGNILERFSAQQFPDLHSELNLSSLELGDSALYFCASSVDTGGEQYFGPGTRLTVT.

The J gene is TRBJ1-1, the V gene TRBV2, with a possible D match to TRBD1 (5 bases). The CDR3 runs to 13 residues. Germline CDR1 is SNHLY and CDR2 is FYNNEI. The V end was cut by 4 bases, the J end by 7 bases, with 13 bases between. CDR3: CASSGGPDLEAFF. CDR3 nucleotide sequence: TGTGCCAGCAGTGGGGGACCGGACCTTGAAGCTTTCTTT. The entire variable domain, with the rest obtained from reference TRBV2 and TRBJ1-1, is as follows: EPEVTQTPSHQVTQMGQEVILRCVPISNHLYFYWYRQILGQKVEFLVSFYNNEISEKSEIFDDQFSVERPDGSNFTLKIRSTKLEDSAMYFCASSGGPDLEAFFGQGTRLTVV.

The rearrangement joins TRBV30 to TRBJ1-5, with a weak D call TRBD1 (5 bases). Trimming stripped 0 bases from V and 0 bases from J, with 6 bases between. CDR1 is GTSNPN, CDR2 SVGIG, per germline (reference sequence). The CDR3 runs to 14 residues. CDR3 bases: TGTGCCTGGAGTGTCAGGGTTAGCAATCAGCCCCAGCATTTT. This translates into CAWSVRVSNQPQHF.

In nucleotides, the CDR3 is TGTGCCAGCAGCTTAGAACAAGCCACAGATACGCAGTATTTT. As protein: CASSLEQATDTQYF. The J gene is TRBJ2-3, the V gene TRBV7-9; D is ambiguous. The V end was cut by 1 base, the J end by 2 bases, with 7 bases between. CDR3 length: 14 residues. The germline CDR1 and CDR2 sequences are SEHNR and FQNEAQ (reference sequence).

This clone was found a few times. The rearrangement links TRBV10-2 to TRBJ2-7; possibly TRBD2 for D (6 bases). Germline V gene lookup returns CDR1 WSHSY and CDR2 SAAADI. The CDR3 consists of 12 residues. The V end lost 7 bases, the J end lost 2 bases, and 9 bases lay between the germline ends. The CDR3: CASIGGTYEQYF. Here the CDR3 DNA reads TGCGCCAGCATTGGGGGGACCTACGAGCAGTACTTC.